The 25 T cell receptor beta chains listed next were all sequenced from one sample in a study of blood T cell repertoires in COVID-19. This table comes from immunoSEQ multiplex PCR, and its TCRdb copy is limited to in-frame clones, with some not included. The top ten clones hold over 4% of a sample with 110,000 to 150,000 clones, 70% to 90% of them seen once. Material: peripheral blood. These receptors all come from a woman aged 50 to 65 with acute or convalescent COVID-19.

CDR3 loop: CASNRQGDQPQHF. DNA of the CDR3: TGTGCCAGCAACCGACAGGGCGATCAGCCCCAGCATTTT. The chain employs TRBV6-5 and TRBJ1-5, with 7 bases matching TRBD1. This CDR3 region has 13 residues. Germline V gene sequence: CDR1 MNHEY, CDR2 SVGAGI. V was pared by 7 bases and J by 5 bases, with 5 bases of the junction left unmatched.

The CDR3 protein is CASSRTSGGANEQFF. The CDR3, as DNA: TGTGCCAGCAGCCGGACTAGCGGGGGGGCAAATGAGCAGTTCTTC. The chain couples TRBV7-3 to TRBJ2-1; 15 bases are a match to TRBD2. The CDR3 has 15 residues. V shed 5 bases and J 7 bases; nucleotides not matched to a gene: 3. The germline CDR1 and CDR2 sequences are SGHTA and FQGTGA.

The chain links TRBV4-3 to TRBJ2-5, with 7 bases fitting TRBD2. Per the germline V gene, CDR1 is LGHNA and CDR2 is YSLEER. The CDR3 is 15 residues long. The junction had 8 bases not matched to a gene; V was cut back by 4 bases and J by 3 bases. The DNA of the CDR3 is TGCGCCAGCAGCCTTGAGCCCCTAGCGGAAGAGACCCAGTACTTC. Protein sequence: CASSLEPLAEETQYF.

V is TRBV19 and J is TRBJ2-3; a weak D match, TRBD2 (7 bases). CDR3 size: 16 residues. Germline lookup yields CDR1 LNHDA and CDR2 SQIVND (reference sequence). Trimming took off 7 bases at V and 5 bases at J, with 22 bases between the two ends. The CDR3 is CASTSLRGGTQDTQYF. The CDR3 DNA follows: TGTGCCAGTACCTCCCTGAGGGGGGGTACTCAAGATACGCAGTATTTT.

The chain recombines TRBV9 with TRBJ1-6; D not resolved. The CDR3 length is 14 residues. V was cut by 0 bases and J by 5 bases, with 6 bases left in between. Germline lookup yields CDR1 SGDLS and CDR2 YYNGEE. CDR3 sequence reads: CASSVGENNSPLHF. Written as DNA, the CDR3 is TGTGCCAGCAGCGTAGGAGAGAATAATTCACCCCTCCACTTT.

The V gene is TRBV2, the J gene TRBJ1-6; possible D gene TRBD1, 5 bases. CDR1 and CDR2 from the germline V gene are SNHLY and FYNNEI. V lost 6 bases and J lost 4, with 7 bases in between. The CDR3 is 13 residues long. CDR3 in DNA: TGTGCCAGCAGAACAGGTTATAATTCACCCCTCCACTTT. Protein sequence: CASRTGYNSPLHF.

The V call is TRBV28, the J call TRBJ2-2; D perhaps matches TRBD2 (6 bases). CDR1 is MDHEN, CDR2 SYDVKM, per germline. V was clipped by 3 bases and J by 1 base, with 9 bases between them. This CDR3 has 15 amino acids. The CDR3 DNA reads as TGTGCCAGCAGTTTCGTCGGGGGGAACACCGGGGAGCTGTTTTTT. This sequence encodes CASSFVGGNTGELFF.

The genes are TRBV7-2 and TRBJ2-5; weak D call: TRBD2 (7 bases). Germline V gives CDR1 SGHTA, CDR2 FQGNSA. The CDR3 extends over 15 amino acids. Trimming took 4 bases from V and 2 from J, leaving 14 bases between them. The CDR3: CASSSGGGGQETQYF. CDR3 bases: TGTGCCAGCAGCTCCGGAGGGGGGGGGCAAGAGACCCAGTACTTC.

The V gene is TRBV5-1, the J gene TRBJ2-7; TRBD1 matches 7 bases. The CDR3 covers 14 residues. J gave up 2 bases and V 0 bases, and 2 bases lay outside the gene matches. Per the germline V gene, CDR1 is SGHRS and CDR2 is YFSETQ. The CDR3 protein is CASSLGQGAYEQYF. The CDR3, as DNA: TGCGCCAGCAGCTTGGGGCAGGGGGCCTACGAGCAGTACTTC. Filled out from reference TRBV5-1 and TRBJ2-7, the complete variable domain reads KAGVTQTPRYLIKTRGQQVTLSCSPISGHRSVSWYQQTPGQGLQFLFEYFSETQRNKGNFPGRFSGRQFSNSRSEMNVSTLELGDSALYLCASSLGQGAYEQYFGPGTRLTVT.

This sequence joins TRBV5-5 and TRBJ1-1, with a tentative D call TRBD1 (6 bases). The CDR3 is 15 amino acids. Germline CDR1 and CDR2: SGHKS and YYEKEE (reference sequence). V was shortened by 5 bases and J by 1 base, with 15 bases between the two germline ends. The CDR3 DNA sequence: TGTGCCAGCAGTTTTGATCCACAGGGGAACACTGAAGCTTTCTTT. Residues: CASSFDPQGNTEAFF.

J is TRBJ2-2 and V is TRBV9, with D perhaps TRBD1 (5 bases). V lost 4 bases and J lost 5, with 12 bases in between. This CDR3 spans 14 amino acids. Germline-derived CDR1 and CDR2 are SGDLS and YYNGEE. This chain's CDR3 is CASSQGGETGELFF. DNA for the CDR3: TGTGCCAGCAGCCAGGGTGGGGAAACCGGGGAGCTGTTTTTT.

The rearrangement uses TRBV4-3 and TRBJ1-5, with 9 bases aligning to TRBD1. V lost 3 bases to trimming and J lost 5 bases; unmatched junction nucleotides: 14. CDR1 and CDR2 from the germline V gene are LGHNA and YSLEER. The CDR3 consists of 18 residues. CDR3 amino acids: CASSHDPPGQGRDQPQHF. The DNA of the CDR3 is TGCGCCAGCAGCCACGACCCCCCGGGACAGGGTAGGGATCAGCCCCAGCATTTT.

J is TRBJ1-2 and V is TRBV7-6; D call uncertain. The CDR3 consists of 14 residues. The germline V gene encodes CDR1 SGHVS and CDR2 FNYEAQ. Between the trimmed V and J ends, which lost 5 bases and 4 bases, there was a span of 14 bases. The CDR3 DNA reads as TGTGCCAGCAGCCGCGCCGTCGGTGGCTATGGCTACACCTTC. Its protein product is CASSRAVGGYGYTF.

This rearrangement joins TRBV9 to TRBJ1-1; possibly TRBD1 for D (6 bases). This CDR3 contains 16 residues. CDR1 is SGDLS and CDR2 is YYNGEE in the germline V gene. V was cut by 1 base and J by 6 bases, with 19 bases left in between. The CDR3 region is CASSVTTGTPLPEAFF. For the CDR3, the DNA is TGTGCCAGCAGCGTAACAACAGGGACCCCGCTTCCTGAAGCTTTCTTT.

The chain recombines TRBV15 with TRBJ2-1; the D gene is possibly TRBD2 (6 bases). Trimming stripped 6 bases from V and 3 bases from J, with 18 bases between. Germline CDR1 reads LNHNV; CDR2 reads YYDKDF (reference sequence). This CDR3 spans 16 amino acids. The CDR3 spells CATSPGGVGYYNEQFF. The CDR3 nucleotides are TGTGCCACCAGTCCAGGAGGGGTGGGGTACTACAATGAGCAGTTCTTC.

The chain joins TRBV3-1 (or the pseudogene TRBV3-2) to TRBJ2-1, with a tentative D call TRBD1 (6 bases). Germline lookup yields CDR1 LGHDT and CDR2 YNNKEL (reference sequence). The CDR3 consists of 14 residues. V lost 4 bases, J lost 0 bases, and 7 bases lay in between. The CDR3 nucleotides read TGTGCCAGCAGCCCAGGGGACTCCTACAATGAGCAGTTCTTC. It is translated as CASSPGDSYNEQFF.

The gene calls are TRBV29-1 and TRBJ2-5; 8 bases map to TRBD1. Germline lookup yields CDR1 SQVTM and CDR2 ANQGSEA. With 6 bases clipped from V and 1 base from J, the junction kept 7 bases outside the gene matches. CDR3 size: 14 residues. The chain's CDR3 is CSVGTGLFQETQYF. The CDR3 nucleotides are TGCAGCGTGGGGACAGGCCTCTTCCAAGAGACCCAGTACTTC.

The chain uses TRBV28 and TRBJ1-4; a weak D match, TRBD1 (5 bases). V lost 6 bases and J 7 bases, leaving 18 bases between the germline ends. The CDR3 is made up of 15 amino acids. Germline assignment: CDR1 MDHEN and CDR2 SYDVKM. The CDR3 loop reads CASSGPGQGTEKLFF. The DNA of the CDR3 is TGTGCCAGCAGCGGCCCCGGGCAGGGTACTGAAAAACTGTTTTTT.

The V and J genes are TRBV2 and TRBJ2-5, with a weak D call TRBD1 (6 bases). In germline, CDR1 is SNHLY, CDR2 FYNNEI. This CDR3 contains 13 residues. With 6 bases removed from V and 2 bases from J, the gap between germline ends came to 10 bases. CDR3 sequence (DNA): TGTGCCAGCAGCGGACAGTTTCAAGAGACCCAGTACTTC. Protein: CASSGQFQETQYF.

V usage is TRBV5-5 and J usage is TRBJ2-7; 7 positions agree with TRBD2. After removal of 4 bases from V and 3 bases from J, the junction contained 10 bases not matched to a gene. This CDR3 is built from 15 residues. Germline V gives CDR1 SGHKS, CDR2 YYEKEE (reference sequence). The CDR3 here is CASSLGGASGYEQYF. The CDR3 nucleotides read TGTGCCAGCAGCCTGGGAGGGGCTAGCGGCTACGAGCAGTACTTC.

This clone was recorded once. The chain carries TRBV28 and TRBJ2-7; no definite D call. Germline V gives CDR1 MDHEN, CDR2 SYDVKM. CDR3 length equals 12 residues. Trimming took 6 bases from V and 3 from J, leaving 9 bases between them. Here the CDR3 reads CASRPSHYEQYF. The CDR3 coding sequence is TGTGCCAGCAGACCGAGTCACTACGAGCAGTACTTC. The full variable domain, in which reference TRBV28 and TRBJ2-7 provide the parts outside the CDR3, is DVKVTQSSRYLVKRTGEKVFLECVQDMDHENMFWYRQDPGLGLRLIYFSYDVKMKEKGDIPEGYSVSREKKERFSLILESASTNQTSMYLCASRPSHYEQYFGPGTRLTVT.

The chain recombines TRBV5-1 with TRBJ2-2; D remains ambiguous. V lost 2 bases and J 2 bases, leaving 4 bases between the germline ends. CDR3 length: 13 residues. Germline CDR1 and CDR2: SGHRS and YFSETQ. The CDR3 DNA reads as TGCGCCAGCAGCTTAATAAACACCGGGGAGCTGTTTTTT. Residues: CASSLINTGELFF.

The V call is TRBV7-8, the J call TRBJ1-2, with TRBD1 matching over 8 bases. CDR3 length: 15 amino acids. CDR1 is SGHVS, CDR2 FQNEAQ, per germline. The V gene end was trimmed by 0 bases and the J gene end by 8 bases; junction bases not matched to a gene: 8. In DNA, the CDR3 is TGTGCCAGCAGCTTAGCGCTAAGGTCAGGGGGCGGCTACACCTTC. Amino acids: CASSLALRSGGGYTF.

The V and J genes are TRBV19 and TRBJ2-7, with D hard to call. The length of the CDR3 is 13 residues. CDR1 is LNHDA and CDR2 is SQIVND in the germline V gene (reference sequence). V gave up 3 bases and J gave up 5 bases, with 11 bases separating them. The CDR3 sequence is CASSMAGFHEQYF. The CDR3 DNA follows: TGTGCCAGTAGTATGGCAGGATTCCACGAGCAGTACTTC.

This chain links TRBV3-1 (or the pseudogene TRBV3-2) with TRBJ1-3, with D unclear. CDR3 size: 15 residues. Germline loops: CDR1 LGHDT, CDR2 YNNKEL (reference sequence). Trimming left V 0 bases short and J 2 bases short, with 8 bases between. CDR3 protein: CASSQDLLTGNTIYF. CDR3 nucleotides: TGTGCCAGCAGCCAAGATCTACTAACTGGAAACACCATATATTTT.